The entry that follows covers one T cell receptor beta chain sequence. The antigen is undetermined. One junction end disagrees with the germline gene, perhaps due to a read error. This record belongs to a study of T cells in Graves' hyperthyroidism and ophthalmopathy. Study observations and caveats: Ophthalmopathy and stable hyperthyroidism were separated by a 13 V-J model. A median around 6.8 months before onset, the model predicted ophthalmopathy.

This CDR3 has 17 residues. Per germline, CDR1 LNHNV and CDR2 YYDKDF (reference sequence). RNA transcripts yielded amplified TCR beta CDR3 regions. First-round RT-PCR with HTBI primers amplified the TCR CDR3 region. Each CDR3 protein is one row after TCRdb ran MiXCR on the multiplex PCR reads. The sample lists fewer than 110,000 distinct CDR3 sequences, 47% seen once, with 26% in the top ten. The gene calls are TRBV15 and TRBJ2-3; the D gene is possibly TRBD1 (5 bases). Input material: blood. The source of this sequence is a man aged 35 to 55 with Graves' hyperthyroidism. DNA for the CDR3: TGTGCCACCAACAGAGATCGGAGCTCTGGGGCCAAGGATACGCAGTATTTT. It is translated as CATNRDRSSGAKDTQYF.